A single T cell receptor beta chain is shown here with its context. This PCR relied on a set of 60 Vbeta primers and 13 Jbeta primers. Data came from immunoSEQ multiplex PCR; TCRdb stores just in-frame clones and leaves some out. Of a few hundred thousand clones listed, around 90% are singletons. The data were obtained in a study of cytomegalovirus exposure and HLA in healthy donors. Germline V lookup: CDR1 SNHLY, CDR2 FYNNEI. The V gene end was trimmed by 4 bases and the J gene end by 4 bases; junction bases not matched to a gene: 5. The CDR3 is made up of 15 amino acids. The receptor comes from a girl aged 2 to 10 in good health and CMV-seronegative. The chain joins TRBV2 to TRBJ2-1; TRBD1 agrees at 9 bases. Sequenced input: PBMCs. The CDR3 region is CASSGQGVAYNEQFF. The CDR3 bases are TGTGCCAGCAGTGGACAGGGGGTGGCATACAATGAGCAGTTCTTC.